This TCR beta chain is drawn from a study of radiation and T cells in renal cell carcinoma. The repertoire was sequenced with immunoSEQ multiplex PCR; TCRdb's copy has only in-frame clones and lacks some. The table lists about 43,000 clones, roughly four fifths of them singletons. Losses at the gene ends were 0 bases for V and 2 bases for J; bases not matched to a gene: 4. In germline, CDR1 is SGHRS, CDR2 YFSETQ. The CDR3 covers 16 residues. The time point is: blood 4 weeks post-SBRT, at nephrectomy. Sample treatment: 15 Gy SBRT to primary tumor, nephrectomy 4 weeks later. The patient's renal cell carcinoma had clear cell pathology.

Sequenced here: blood, sampled from a patient whose treatment included radiotherapy and nephrectomy. This receptor was obtained from a woman aged 70-85 years with renal cell carcinoma. The chain carries TRBV5-1 and TRBJ2-4; TRBD1 matches at 8 bases. The CDR3 DNA is TGCGCCAGCAGCTTGGAGACAGGGGTCACCAAAAACATTCAGTACTTC. It codes for CASSLETGVTKNIQYF.